This T cell receptor beta chain was captured by sequencing in a study of T-cell reconstitution after alpha-beta-depleted transplantation in children. Unique molecular identifiers were incorporated into the prepared TCRbeta library. One entry per CDR3 protein, called by TCRdb with MiXCR from the PCR reads. This table has some 340,000 distinct CDR3 sequences, about 9.4% appearing once. This CDR3 comprises 13 residues. The V gene's germline CDR1 is LNHDA and CDR2 SQIVND (reference sequence). Deletions cut 4 bases from V and 5 bases from J, with 11 bases between. The chain couples TRBV19 to TRBJ2-5; D ambiguous. The sequence was obtained from a human donor who donated a stem cell graft to a child with acute lymphoblastic leukemia. The sequenced sample was PBMCs from the stem cell graft donor, obtained from the stem cell graft. The CDR3 sequence: CASSNVGSETQYF. Here the CDR3 DNA reads TGTGCCAGTAGTAACGTCGGTTCGGAGACCCAGTACTTC.